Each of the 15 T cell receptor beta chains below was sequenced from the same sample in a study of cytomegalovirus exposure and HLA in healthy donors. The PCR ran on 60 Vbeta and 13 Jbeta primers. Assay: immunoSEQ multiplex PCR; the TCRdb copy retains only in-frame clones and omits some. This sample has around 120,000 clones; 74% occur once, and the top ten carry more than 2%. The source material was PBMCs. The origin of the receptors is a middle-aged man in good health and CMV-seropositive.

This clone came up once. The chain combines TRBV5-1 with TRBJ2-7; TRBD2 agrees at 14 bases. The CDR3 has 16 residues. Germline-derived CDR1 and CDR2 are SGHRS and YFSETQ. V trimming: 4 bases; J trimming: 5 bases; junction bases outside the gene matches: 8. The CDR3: CASSPGLAGVPHEQYF. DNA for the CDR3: TGCGCCAGCAGCCCGGGACTAGCGGGAGTCCCTCACGAGCAGTACTTC.

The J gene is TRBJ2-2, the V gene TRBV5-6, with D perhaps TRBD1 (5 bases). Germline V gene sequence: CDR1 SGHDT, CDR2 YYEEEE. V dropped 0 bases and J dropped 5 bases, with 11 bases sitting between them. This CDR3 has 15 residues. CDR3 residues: CASSLGQPETGELFF. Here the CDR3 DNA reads TGTGCCAGCAGCTTGGGACAGCCGGAGACCGGGGAGCTGTTTTTT.

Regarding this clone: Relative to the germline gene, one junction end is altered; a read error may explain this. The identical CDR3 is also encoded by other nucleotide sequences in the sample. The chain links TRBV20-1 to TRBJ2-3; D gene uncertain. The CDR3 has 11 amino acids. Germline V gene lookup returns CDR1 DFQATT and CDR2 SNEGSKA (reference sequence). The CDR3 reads CSAIWQNTQYF. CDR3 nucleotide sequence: TGCAGCGCTATTTGGCAGAATACGCAGTATTTT.

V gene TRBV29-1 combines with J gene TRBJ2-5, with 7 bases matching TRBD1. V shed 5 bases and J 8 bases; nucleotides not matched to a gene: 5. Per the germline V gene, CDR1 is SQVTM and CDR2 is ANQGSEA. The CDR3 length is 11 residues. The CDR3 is CSVSQGETQYF. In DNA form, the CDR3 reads TGCAGCGTTTCTCAGGGGGAAACCCAGTACTTC.

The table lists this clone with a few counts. The CDR3 is CASRPGGTHEQFF. As DNA, the CDR3 is TGTGCCAGCAGGCCAGGGGGGACACATGAGCAGTTCTTC. The V gene is TRBV11-2, the J gene TRBJ2-1; perhaps TRBD1 as D (7 bases). The CDR3 is 13 residues long. Germline CDR1 and CDR2: SGHAT and FQNNGV. Between the trimmed V and J ends, which lost 6 bases and 8 bases, there was a span of 14 bases.

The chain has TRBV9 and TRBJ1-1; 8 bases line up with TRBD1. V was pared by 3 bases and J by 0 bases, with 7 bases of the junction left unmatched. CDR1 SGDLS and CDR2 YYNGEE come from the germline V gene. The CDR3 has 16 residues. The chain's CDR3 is CASSAGTGNMNTEAFF. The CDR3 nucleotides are TGTGCCAGCAGCGCCGGGACAGGCAATATGAACACTGAAGCTTTCTTT.

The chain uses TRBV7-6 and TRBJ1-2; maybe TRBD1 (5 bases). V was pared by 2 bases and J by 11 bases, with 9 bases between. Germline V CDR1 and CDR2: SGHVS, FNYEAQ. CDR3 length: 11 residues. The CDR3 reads CASSLYGGYTF. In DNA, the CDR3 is TGTGCCAGCAGCTTATACGGGGGATACACCTTC.

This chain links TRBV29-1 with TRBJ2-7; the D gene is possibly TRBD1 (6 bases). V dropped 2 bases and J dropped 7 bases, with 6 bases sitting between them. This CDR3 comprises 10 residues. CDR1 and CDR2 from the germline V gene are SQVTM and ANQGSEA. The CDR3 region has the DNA TGCAGCGTTGAACAGGGGGAGCAGTACTTC. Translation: CSVEQGEQYF.

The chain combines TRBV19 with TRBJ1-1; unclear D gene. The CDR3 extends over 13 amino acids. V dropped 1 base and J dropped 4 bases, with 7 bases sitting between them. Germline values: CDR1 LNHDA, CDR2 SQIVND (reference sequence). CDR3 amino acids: CASSIARGTEAFF. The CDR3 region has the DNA TGTGCCAGTAGTATAGCCCGGGGCACTGAAGCTTTCTTT.

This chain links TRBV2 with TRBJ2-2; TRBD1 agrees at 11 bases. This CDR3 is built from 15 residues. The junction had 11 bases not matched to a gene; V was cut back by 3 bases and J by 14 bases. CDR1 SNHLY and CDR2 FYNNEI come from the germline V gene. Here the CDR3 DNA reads TGTGCCAGCAGTGATCCGGCGGGACAGGGGGAGACCCTGTTTTTT. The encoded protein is CASSDPAGQGETLFF.

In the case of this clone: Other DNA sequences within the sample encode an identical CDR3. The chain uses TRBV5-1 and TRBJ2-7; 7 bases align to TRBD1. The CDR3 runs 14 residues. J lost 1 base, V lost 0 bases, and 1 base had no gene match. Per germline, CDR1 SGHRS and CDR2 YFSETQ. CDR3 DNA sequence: TGCGCCAGCAGCTTGGAGGGGGCTTCCTACGAGCAGTACTTC. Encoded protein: CASSLEGASYEQYF.

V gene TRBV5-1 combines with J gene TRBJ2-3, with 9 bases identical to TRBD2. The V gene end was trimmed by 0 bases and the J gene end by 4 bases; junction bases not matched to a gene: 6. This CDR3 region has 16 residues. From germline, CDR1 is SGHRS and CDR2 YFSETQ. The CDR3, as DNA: TGCGCCAGCAGCTTGGATTTGCGCGGGGGGGCAGATACGCAGTATTTT. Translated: CASSLDLRGGADTQYF.

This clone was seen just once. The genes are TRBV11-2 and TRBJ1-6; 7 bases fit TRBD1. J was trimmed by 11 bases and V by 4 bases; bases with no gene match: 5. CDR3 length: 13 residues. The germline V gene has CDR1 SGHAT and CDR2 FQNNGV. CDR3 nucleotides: TGTGCCAGCAGCTCCCAGGGGGAGACACCCCTCCACTTT. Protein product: CASSSQGETPLHF.

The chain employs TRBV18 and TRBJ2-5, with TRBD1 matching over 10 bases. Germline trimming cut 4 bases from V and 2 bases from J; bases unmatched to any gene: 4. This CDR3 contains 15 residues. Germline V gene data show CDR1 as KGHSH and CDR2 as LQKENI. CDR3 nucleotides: TGTGCCAGCTCACGCGGGGACAGGGGACAAGAGACCCAGTACTTC. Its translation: CASSRGDRGQETQYF.

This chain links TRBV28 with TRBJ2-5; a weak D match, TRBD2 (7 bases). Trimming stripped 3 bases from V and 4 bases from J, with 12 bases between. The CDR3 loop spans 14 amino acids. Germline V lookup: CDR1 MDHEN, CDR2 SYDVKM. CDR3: CASSFEGEGETQYF. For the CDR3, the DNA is TGTGCCAGCAGTTTCGAGGGGGAGGGAGAGACCCAGTACTTC.